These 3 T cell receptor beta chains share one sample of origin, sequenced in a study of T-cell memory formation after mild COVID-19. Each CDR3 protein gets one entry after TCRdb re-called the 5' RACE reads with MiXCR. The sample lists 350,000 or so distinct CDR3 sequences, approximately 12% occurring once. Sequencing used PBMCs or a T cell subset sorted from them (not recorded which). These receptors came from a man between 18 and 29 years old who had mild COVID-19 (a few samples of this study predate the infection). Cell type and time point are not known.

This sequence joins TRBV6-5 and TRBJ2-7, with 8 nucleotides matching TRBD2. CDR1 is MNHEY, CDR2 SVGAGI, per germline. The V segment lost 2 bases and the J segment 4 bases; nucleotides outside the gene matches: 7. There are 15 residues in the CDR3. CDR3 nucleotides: TGTGCCAGCAGTTACGGGCGGGGGGCGTTGTACGAGCAGTACTTC. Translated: CASSYGRGALYEQYF.

CDR3 sequence (DNA): TGCGCCAGCAGCTTGGACAGGAGGGGCTACGAGCAGTACTTC. Its protein is CASSLDRRGYEQYF. The chain couples TRBV5-1 to TRBJ2-7, with D possibly TRBD2 on 6 matching bases. Trimming took off 0 bases at V and 3 bases at J, with 10 bases between the two ends. CDR3 length equals 14 residues. Germline CDR1 reads SGHRS; CDR2 reads YFSETQ. Filled out from reference TRBV5-1 and TRBJ2-7, the complete variable domain reads KAGVTQTPRYLIKTRGQQVTLSCSPISGHRSVSWYQQTPGQGLQFLFEYFSETQRNKGNFPGRFSGRQFSNSRSEMNVSTLELGDSALYLCASSLDRRGYEQYFGPGTRLTVT.

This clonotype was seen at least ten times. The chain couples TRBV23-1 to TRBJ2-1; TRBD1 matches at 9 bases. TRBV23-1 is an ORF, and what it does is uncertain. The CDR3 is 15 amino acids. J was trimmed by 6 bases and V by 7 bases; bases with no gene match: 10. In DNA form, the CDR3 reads TGCGCCAGCACCCTCCGGGACAGGGAATCCAATGAGCAGTTCTTC. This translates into CASTLRDRESNEQFF.